This entry concerns a single T cell receptor (beta chain). Those who participated ranged in age from roughly 18 to 100 years and resided in about two dozen US areas. Clinical history as reported by participants underpinned cohort assignment. The data stem from a study of blood T cell repertoires in COVID-19. About the study: The cDNA or gDNA used as material had been derived from T cells, B-cell-depleted T cells, or PBMCs.

V gave up 0 bases and J gave up 5 bases, with 11 bases separating them. Germline lookup yields CDR1 MNHNS and CDR2 SASEGT. The CDR3 is 14 residues long. Original data processing: The authors estimated nucleated cell counts from reference gene primer amplification. TCRdb's table, derived via immunoSEQ multiplex PCR, lists solely in-frame clones and lacks some. V and J calls plus clone size are reproduced from that table; the DNA served to infer D and trimming. The profile shows 200,000 to 250,000 clones, 80% of them singletons. The chain has TRBV6-1 and TRBJ2-7; possibly TRBD2 for D (5 bases). What was sequenced was PBMCs or T cells enriched from blood (not recorded which). The clonotype was recovered from a woman aged 40 to 50 with acute COVID-19. The CDR3 spells CASSEARRPHEQYF. The CDR3, as DNA: TGTGCCAGCAGTGAAGCGCGGAGGCCGCACGAGCAGTACTTC.